This T cell receptor beta chain was identified in a study of blood T cell repertoires in COVID-19 (dated by TCRdb to about 2020). For the wider study: Samples covering the acute and convalescent phases of COVID-19 were provided by collaborators in the United States, Italy and Spain. The prospective study material was composed of cDNA or gDNA derived from T cells, B-cell-depleted T cells, or PBMCs. The dataset comprised deeply sampled blood TCRbeta repertoires from subjects exposed to, actively infected with, or recovered from COVID-19. The repertoires were released in a freely available public database meant as a resource for research on the immune response to SARS-CoV-2. Samples were obtained from the ongoing ImmuneRACE study (first 160 participants) and from approximately 1,200 subjects provided by 6 global collaborators. Sample metadata almost always included a de-identified subject ID, COVID-19 status, age in years and sex. Where available, HLA class I and class II types were obtained from metadata supplied by the sample provider rather than from assay-based typing. Here is what the overall study found, with its caveats: The quantity of clinical and demographic metadata differed by source and by participant and was supplied without curation.

TCRbeta CDR3 regions were amplified from genomic DNA using the immunoSEQ Assay, a bias-controlled multiplex PCR. Processing in the source paper ran as follows. The number of nucleated cells in each sample was estimated by amplification of reference gene primers within the assay. Sequence reads were collapsed and filtered to measure the absolute abundance of every unique TCRbeta CDR3 rearrangement. For each sample, productive Simpson clonality was calculated as the square root of Simpson's diversity index over productive rearrangements. TCRdb limited this immuneACCESS table to in-frame rearrangements with V and J called. A share of clones is missing; checked studies link under half to unresolved V genes, and the rest is unexplained. D and trimming come from the DNA, and the V and J calls and clone size come from that table. A total of approximately 280,000 clones appear in this sample, about 89% of them only once. Roughly 2.6% of the sample goes to the ten largest clones.

Concerning this clone itself: The target of this receptor is not known. No much larger clone is present one base from it, and per-base qualities are unavailable.

The CDR3, from cysteine to phenylalanine, totals 14 residues. Just CDR3 DNA is preserved here, 42 bases in frame from base 1. CDR1 SGHRS and CDR2 YFSETQ are derived from the germline V gene. Relative to germline, V is 3 bases shorter and J is 1 base shorter, with 10 bases between their ends. Enrolling through a virtual design, the prospective study's participants ranged in age from roughly 18 to 95 years and lived across 20 to 25 United States geographic areas. To assign participants to cohorts, the prospective study relied on clinical history that participants themselves reported in a screening survey and a study questionnaire. ImmuneRACE Cohort 3 recovered participants were defined by two consecutive negative NP/OP PCR tests, healthcare professional clearance, or symptom resolution. In the prospective study, whole blood, serum and a nasopharyngeal or oropharyngeal swab were collected from each participant by mobile phlebotomists. Over a roughly two-month period, participants in the prospective study had the option of providing additional blood draws and questionnaires. Before DNA extraction, blood samples from the prospective study were shipped at room temperature or frozen.

Sequencing input: PBMCs or T cells enriched from blood (not recorded which). The clonotype originates from a woman aged 18-35 years who had recovered from COVID-19. Rearrangement joined TRBV5-1 to TRBJ1-1; tentative D gene TRBD1, with 6 bases matching. The DNA reads TGCGCCAGCAGCTACGAGGGGGAGAACACTGAAGCTTTCTTT. This is translated as CASSYEGENTEAFF.